These 20 T cell receptor beta chains were sequenced from one sample in a study of cytomegalovirus exposure and HLA in healthy donors. PCR amplification relied on 60 Vbeta primers (plus 13 Jbeta primers). The data were produced by immunoSEQ multiplex PCR, yet TCRdb's version contains in-frame clones alone and is incomplete. This table holds roughly 130,000 clones, 74% found once. The sample consisted of PBMCs. Receptors originate from a woman between 45 and 60 years old in good health and CMV-seropositive.

V gene TRBV10-3 combines with J gene TRBJ2-5, with D possibly matching TRBD2 (5 bases). Germline V CDR1 and CDR2: ENHRY, SYGVKD. Trimming took 3 bases from V and 7 from J, leaving 15 bases between them. The CDR3 has 14 residues. The chain's CDR3 is CAISDPSVSGTQYF. CDR3 bases: TGTGCCATCAGTGATCCCTCCGTAAGCGGGACCCAGTACTTC.

The rearrangement joins TRBV5-1 to TRBJ1-1, with 7 positions matching TRBD1. Unmatched junction bases numbered 9, after V lost 0 bases and J lost 1 base. This CDR3 is 17 amino acids long. From germline, CDR1 is SGHRS and CDR2 YFSETQ. The CDR3 reads CASSLGYGQASNTEAFF. CDR3 nucleotides: TGCGCCAGCAGCTTGGGGTACGGACAGGCGTCGAACACTGAAGCTTTCTTT.

This clone was detected only a few times. This chain joins TRBV5-4 and TRBJ2-7, with D possibly TRBD1 on 6 matching bases. The length of the CDR3 is 14 residues. V was pared by 0 bases and J by 3 bases, with 10 bases between. Per germline, CDR1 SGHNT and CDR2 YYREEE (reference sequence). The CDR3 loop is CASSLGDTYYEQYF. In DNA form, the CDR3 reads TGTGCCAGCAGCTTGGGGGACACGTACTACGAGCAGTACTTC.

J is TRBJ1-1 and V is TRBV6-1, with 7 bases fitting TRBD1. The CDR3 covers 18 residues. Germline V lookup: CDR1 MNHNS, CDR2 SASEGT. V was clipped by 4 bases and J by 4 bases; unmatched bases: 18. This CDR3 is CASSGSGGARMGSTEAFF. DNA of the CDR3: TGTGCCAGCAGTGGGTCAGGGGGAGCGAGAATGGGTTCCACTGAAGCTTTCTTT.

CDR3 loop: CAISESDGGSPLHF. CDR3 nucleotides: TGTGCCATCAGTGAGTCGGACGGAGGCTCACCCCTCCACTTT. The chain couples TRBV10-3 to TRBJ1-6; D unclear. The length of the CDR3 is 14 residues. Germline loops: CDR1 ENHRY, CDR2 SYGVKD. The V end lost 0 bases, the J end lost 10 bases, and 10 bases lay between the germline ends.

V usage is TRBV5-1 and J usage is TRBJ2-2; D gene ambiguous. V lost 0 bases to trimming and J lost 4 bases, with 10 bases between them. In germline, CDR1 is SGHRS, CDR2 YFSETQ. The CDR3 is made up of 15 amino acids. CDR3 DNA sequence: TGCGCCAGCAGCTTGGTCGTGCGCGGCACCGGGGAGCTGTTTTTT. It is translated as CASSLVVRGTGELFF.

The chain employs TRBV4-1 and TRBJ1-3, with a possible D match to TRBD1 (5 bases). Germline CDR1 MGHRA, CDR2 YSYEKL. The V end lost 0 bases, the J end lost 4 bases, and 13 bases lay between the germline ends. This CDR3 region has 16 residues. The CDR3 bases are TGCGCCAGCAGCCAAGATATAGGGGCTCAGGGAAACACCATATATTTT. Its protein is CASSQDIGAQGNTIYF.

CDR3 coding DNA: TGTGCCAGCAGCTTGGGGGGAAGACCTGGAAACACCATATATTTT. It is translated as CASSLGGRPGNTIYF. The J gene is TRBJ1-3, the V gene TRBV7-8; D is possibly TRBD1 (5 bases). Deletions cut 3 bases from V and 2 bases from J, with 11 bases between. This CDR3 is 15 amino acids long. The germline V gene has CDR1 SGHVS and CDR2 FQNEAQ. The variable domain in full, completed from reference TRBV7-8 and TRBJ1-3, reads GAGVSQSPRYKVAKRGQDVALRCDPISGHVSLFWYQQALGQGPEFLTYFQNEAQLDKSGLPSDRFFAERPEGSVSTLKIQRTQQEDSAVYLCASSLGGRPGNTIYFGEGSWLTVV.

The V call is TRBV6-5, the J call TRBJ1-1, with TRBD1 matching 7 bases. This CDR3 region has 14 residues. Germline CDR1 is MNHEY and CDR2 is SVGAGI. Unmatched junction bases numbered 12, after V lost 7 bases and J lost 7 bases. The CDR3 DNA sequence: TGTGCCAGCACCCCCGACAGGGCGGGAGGTGAAGCTTTCTTT. Its protein product is CASTPDRAGGEAFF.

The J gene is TRBJ2-3, the V gene TRBV19; weak D call: TRBD1 (5 bases). The length of the CDR3 is 13 residues. Trimming removed 6 bases from V and 4 bases from J, with 11 bases in between. From germline, CDR1 is LNHDA and CDR2 SQIVND (reference sequence). The CDR3 region is CASRRGQADTQYF. CDR3 coding DNA: TGTGCCAGTAGAAGGGGCCAAGCAGATACGCAGTATTTT.

The V and J genes are TRBV9 and TRBJ2-3; 8 bases map to TRBD2. V dropped 3 bases and J dropped 0; count of bases not matched to a gene: 3. Germline V gene lookup returns CDR1 SGDLS and CDR2 YYNGEE. The CDR3 extends over 15 amino acids. DNA of the CDR3: TGTGCCAGCAGCGCCCGGGGGGGCAGCACAGATACGCAGTATTTT. This sequence encodes CASSARGGSTDTQYF.

The rearrangement links TRBV5-1 to TRBJ2-5, with 8 bases identical to TRBD2. CDR1 SGHRS and CDR2 YFSETQ come from the germline V gene. The V gene end was trimmed by 6 bases and the J gene end by 5 bases; junction bases not matched to a gene: 6. The CDR3 consists of 13 residues. CDR3 sequence (DNA): TGCGCCAGCACCCCCGGGACTAGTGAGACCCAGTACTTC. Translation: CASTPGTSETQYF.

About this clone: The junction and the germline gene differ at one end; a read error may be behind it. J is TRBJ2-1 and V is TRBV7-9, with 9 positions matching TRBD2. Germline V gene sequence: CDR1 SEHNR, CDR2 FQNEAQ (reference sequence). The CDR3 length is 18 residues. CDR3 amino acids: CASSLAGLAGISHNEQFF. The CDR3 DNA reads as TGTGCCAGCAGCTTAGCGGGTCTAGCGGGGATCTCCCACAATGAGCAGTTCTTC.

Only one count was recorded for this clone. The V and J genes are TRBV5-1 and TRBJ2-7; 10 bases match TRBD2. Germline CDR1 is SGHRS and CDR2 is YFSETQ. J lost 2 bases, V lost 0 bases, and 5 bases had no gene match. The CDR3 consists of 16 residues. The CDR3 sequence: CASSLASGGVAYEQYF. The CDR3 DNA follows: TGCGCCAGCAGCTTGGCGAGCGGGGGGGTAGCCTACGAGCAGTACTTC.

The chain couples TRBV19 to TRBJ2-1; maybe TRBD2 (5 bases). Trimming shortened V by 1 base and J by 9 bases, and 16 bases separated the two germline ends. This CDR3 region has 15 residues. Germline V gene sequence: CDR1 LNHDA, CDR2 SQIVND (reference sequence). As DNA, the CDR3 is TGTGCCAGTAGTATAGCCCGTGGAGGTCCTCTTGAGCAGTTCTTC. Protein sequence: CASSIARGGPLEQFF. Full variable domain (rest looked up from reference TRBV19 and TRBJ2-1): DGGITQSPKYLFRKEGQNVTLSCEQNLNHDAMYWYRQDPGQGLRLIYYSQIVNDFQKGDIAEGYSVSREKKESFPLTVTSAQKNPTAFYLCASSIARGGPLEQFFGPGTRLTVL.

The J gene is TRBJ2-5, the V gene TRBV5-1; 7 bases align to TRBD2. Trimming removed 4 bases from V and 5 bases from J; junction bases left unmatched: 14. The CDR3 length is 16 residues. The germline gives CDR1 SGHRS, CDR2 YFSETQ. The CDR3, as DNA: TGCGCCAGCAGCACGCGGGGGTTTTCAGGTGGCGAGACCCAGTACTTC. This translates into CASSTRGFSGGETQYF.

The rearrangement links TRBV5-6 to TRBJ2-6; 7 nucleotides agree with TRBD2. Germline V gene lookup returns CDR1 SGHDT and CDR2 YYEEEE. The V segment lost 3 bases and the J segment 3 bases; nucleotides outside the gene matches: 9. The CDR3 is made up of 17 amino acids. The CDR3 here is CASSSLGEGVGANVLTF. In DNA, the CDR3 is TGTGCCAGCAGCTCCCTGGGGGAGGGCGTTGGGGCCAACGTCCTGACTTTC.

Turning to this clone: One end of the junction varies from germline; a read error may be responsible. The rearrangement joins TRBV6-1 to TRBJ1-3; D remains unclear. This CDR3 region has 15 residues. In germline, CDR1 is MNHNS, CDR2 SASEGT. For the CDR3, the DNA is TGTGCCAGCAGTCAAGCTACTAGGTCCGGAAACACCATATATTTT. It encodes CASSQATRSGNTIYF.

The CDR3 nucleotides read TGTGCCAGCAGTCGCAATCCCCGGGTTTCACCCTACAATGAGCAGTTCTTC. Protein: CASSRNPRVSPYNEQFF. This rearrangement joins TRBV4-2 to TRBJ2-1; D remains ambiguous. Germline V gene data show CDR1 as LGHNA and CDR2 as YNFKEQ. The CDR3 length is 17 residues. V lost 6 bases and J lost 2, with 20 bases in between.

This rearrangement joins TRBV11-3 to TRBJ1-1; the D is unclear. The CDR3 totals 14 residues. Trimming shortened V by 5 bases and J by 2 bases, and 12 bases separated the two germline ends. CDR1 and CDR2 from the germline V gene are SGHNT and YENEEA. DNA of the CDR3: TGTGCCAGCAGCCCACAGAGAACCAACACTGAAGCTTTCTTT. It encodes CASSPQRTNTEAFF.